This TCR beta chain appears in the sequencing data of a study of blood T cell repertoires in COVID-19. Assay used: immunoSEQ multiplex PCR; TCRdb lists only in-frame clones, some missing. The sample has roughly 160,000 clones; approximately 86% are singletons. This CDR3 contains 20 residues. The clonotype was recovered from a man in his 60s with acute or convalescent COVID-19. This chain links TRBV21-1 with TRBJ2-3; the DNA was not used to check the table's D call, TRBD2. TRBV21-1 is reported as a pseudogene. Input material: peripheral blood. CDR3 coding DNA: TGTGCCAGCAGCAAGGGGGGGGGACTAGCGGGAGGCCCCAGCACAGATACGCAGTATTTT. Translation: CASSKGGGLAGGPSTDTQYF.